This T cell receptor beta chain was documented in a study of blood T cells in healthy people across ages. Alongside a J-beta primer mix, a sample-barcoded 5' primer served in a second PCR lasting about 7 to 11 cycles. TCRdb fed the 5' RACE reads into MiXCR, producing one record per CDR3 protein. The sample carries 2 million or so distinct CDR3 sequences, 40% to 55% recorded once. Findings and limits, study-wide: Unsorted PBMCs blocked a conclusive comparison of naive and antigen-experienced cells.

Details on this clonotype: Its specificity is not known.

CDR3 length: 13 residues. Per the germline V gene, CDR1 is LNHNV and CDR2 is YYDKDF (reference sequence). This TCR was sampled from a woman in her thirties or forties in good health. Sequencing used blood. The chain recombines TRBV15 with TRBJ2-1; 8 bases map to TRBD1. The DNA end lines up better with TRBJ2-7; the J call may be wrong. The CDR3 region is CATSRHRTGEQYF. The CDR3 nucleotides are TGTGCCACCAGCAGACACCGGACAGGGGAGCAGTACTTC.